One and the same sample provided the 2 T cell receptor beta chains below, sequenced in a study of PD-L1 blockade in urothelial cancer. Repertoires were generated with immunoSEQ multiplex PCR, while TCRdb's copy carries only in-frame clones and drops some. The sample consists of more than 65,000 clones, about 85% of them appearing once. The sample was PBMCs, taken around atezolizumab (anti-PD-L1) treatment. The receptors originated from a woman in her seventies with urothelial cancer.

The chain links TRBV5-1 to TRBJ2-1; 9 bases map to TRBD2. J gave up 7 bases and V 6 bases, and 14 bases lay outside the gene matches. CDR1 SGHRS and CDR2 YFSETQ come from the germline V gene. The CDR3 extends over 16 amino acids. The CDR3 bases are TGCGCCAGCACCCTGGGGGGTAGCGGGAGTCGGAATGAGCAGTTCTTC. This encodes CASTLGGSGSRNEQFF.

The rearrangement links TRBV29-1 to TRBJ2-1; no clear D gene. Per the germline V gene, CDR1 is SQVTM and CDR2 is ANQGSEA. The CDR3 length is 13 residues. V was cut by 3 bases and J by 12 bases, with 18 bases left in between. The CDR3 sequence is CSVDYVPFRGQFF. CDR3 nucleotide sequence: TGCAGCGTTGATTACGTGCCCTTTCGCGGGCAGTTCTTC.